This T cell receptor beta chain was obtained from a study of OX40 agonist ivuxolimab in advanced cancers. The wider study: Patients got intravenous ivuxolimab at 0.01 to 10 mg/kg every 2 weeks.

TCRdb's copy holds only in-frame clones and misses some; the assay was immunoSEQ multiplex PCR. The data show roughly 80,000 clones, more than 75% seen once. This CDR3 is 15 amino acids long. Trimming cost V 2 bases and J 1 base, with 11 bases left between them. The V gene's germline CDR1 is MRHNA and CDR2 SNTAGT. The sequence derives from an adult with an advanced solid tumor such as melanoma, head and neck, liver or kidney cancer. The sample here was CD4+ or CD8+ T cells sorted from blood, taken in a trial of the OX40 agonist ivuxolimab. The chain combines TRBV6-4 with TRBJ1-1, with D possibly TRBD1 on 5 matching bases. CDR3 amino acids: CASSDVGRGNTEAFF. CDR3 nucleotide sequence: TGTGCCAGCAGTGACGTCGGGAGGGGGAACACTGAAGCTTTCTTT.